This section outlines one T cell receptor beta chain sequence together with its context. Its antigen is as yet unknown. The data belong to a study of T cells expressing NK-cell markers. Study overall: Sorted CD3+CD56+NKG2C+, CD3+CD56+NKG2C- and CD3+CD56-NKG2C+ T cells supplied TCR beta repertoires.

Findings and caveats of the study: Dominant NKG2C+ clonotypes accounted for 1.0-7.0% of CD8+ T cells in about 6 donors.

As the method of synthesis, 5'RACE template switching with UMIs yielded TCR beta cDNA. From the 5' RACE reads, TCRdb lists one entry per CDR3 protein and no DNA. The sample features some 390,000 distinct CDR3 sequences, with roughly 10% in its top ten. Germline values: CDR1 SGHRS, CDR2 YFSETQ. This CDR3 region has 15 residues. The chain employs TRBV5-1 and TRBJ2-1; the D call from TCRdb, TRBD2, cannot be confirmed without DNA. Sequencing used blood T cells: a sorted CD56 or NKG2C T cell subset, CD4+ or CD8+ T cells, or bulk PBMC T cells (not recorded which). The receptor was isolated from a woman in her 50s in good health. The CDR3 sequence is CASKRGEGLYNEQFF. The variable domain in full, completed from reference TRBV5-1 and TRBJ2-1, reads KAGVTQTPRYLIKTRGQQVTLSCSPISGHRSVSWYQQTPGQGLQFLFEYFSETQRNKGNFPGRFSGRQFSNSRSEMNVSTLELGDSALYLCASKRGEGLYNEQFFGPGTRLTVL.